This T cell receptor (beta chain) was obtained from a study of Tregs in tolerant kidney transplant recipients. Study-wide results and caveats: Validation in larger populations is needed because few patients were studied.

The protocol was immunoSEQ multiplex PCR, while the TCRdb copy is restricted to in-frame clones and leaves out a portion. Among about 77,000 clones listed, under 98% were seen once. In the case of this clone: The antigen is unknown.

This clonotype originated in a human donor who received a combined kidney and bone marrow transplant. Here the sequenced sample was CD4+ T cells from blood, taken before the transplant.

The CDR3 nucleotides read TGCGCCAGCAGCAAGGTAGCGGGAGGGAGGACAGAGACCCAGTACTTC. It translates to CASSKVAGGRTETQYF. This chain joins TRBV5-1 and TRBJ2-5; TRBD2 agrees at 11 bases. The junction had 9 bases not matched to a gene; V was cut back by 4 bases and J by 4 bases. Per germline, CDR1 SGHRS and CDR2 YFSETQ. This CDR3 is built from 16 residues.